This passage covers 11 T cell receptor beta chains from one sample sequenced in a study of CD8+CD57+ T cells in acquired aplastic anemia. All patients picked for sequencing had shown, by flow cytometry, an expansion of CD8+CD57+ cells. The TCR beta profiling, which covered VDJ combination and CDR3 sequence, was carried out using genomic DNA as the template. Via MiXCR, TCRdb re-called the reads, giving one row per CDR3 protein. The sample includes approximately 150,000 distinct CDR3 sequences, around half seen only once; the top ten take roughly 2.9%. Sequencing was performed on sorted CD4+, CD8+, or CD8+CD57+ T cells (not recorded which) from PBMCs. Receptor source: a human donor with aplastic anemia.

This clonotype was detected many times. The chain joins TRBV20-1 to TRBJ1-2; D ambiguous. The V and J ends lost 6 bases and 4 bases respectively, with 12 bases between them. The CDR3 consists of 12 residues. Germline V gene lookup returns CDR1 DFQATT and CDR2 SNEGSKA (reference sequence). CDR3 in DNA: TGCAGTGCGGACCGACCGAGCTATGGCTACACCTTC. Amino acids: CSADRPSYGYTF.

The V call is TRBV4-1, the J call TRBJ1-3; unclear D gene. CDR1 and CDR2 from the germline V gene are MGHRA and YSYEKL. The V gene lost 1 base and the J gene lost 3 bases, with 16 bases spanning the gap. CDR3 length: 17 amino acids. The CDR3 coding sequence is TGCGCCAGCAGCCAAGGGCCGAGTGAGGGAAGTGGAAACACCATATATTTT. Amino acids: CASSQGPSEGSGNTIYF.

For this clonotype: A much larger clone sits a single nucleotide away, making a read error possible. A read error is likely, as this CDR3 ends without the conserved phenylalanine or tryptophan. This chain uses TRBV5-6 with TRBJ2-2; D may correspond to TRBD1 or TRBD2 (5 bases each). Germline CDR1 is SGHDT and CDR2 is YYEEEE. The CDR3 covers 15 residues. V was clipped by 2 bases and J by 4 bases, with 12 bases between them. CDR3 nucleotide sequence: TGTGCCAGCAGCTTTGAGGGGCTCGGCACCGGGGAGCTGTTTCTT. It translates to CASSFEGLGTGELFL.

The chain is built from TRBV7-9 and TRBJ2-7; 10 bases are a match to TRBD2. The CDR3 sequence is 15 residues long. Germline CDR1 reads SEHNR; CDR2 reads FQNEAQ (reference sequence). V shed 6 bases and J 7 bases; nucleotides not matched to a gene: 12. The CDR3 DNA reads as TGTGCCAGCAGTTCCCGGACTAGCGGCACCAATGAGCAGTACTTC. Translation: CASSSRTSGTNEQYF.

There are a few counts of this clonotype. The chain uses TRBV18 and TRBJ1-1, with D maybe TRBD1 (5 bases). V was cut by 4 bases and J by 4 bases, with 13 bases left in between. From germline, CDR1 is KGHSH and CDR2 LQKENI. The CDR3 contains 14 residues. The CDR3, as DNA: TGTGCCAGCTCACTTCGGGACGGAGGCACTGAAGCTTTCTTT. Amino acids: CASSLRDGGTEAFF.

This clonotype was seen ten or more times. The gene calls are TRBV20-1 and TRBJ2-7, with 8 bases that match TRBD2. Germline lookup yields CDR1 DFQATT and CDR2 SNEGSKA (reference sequence). The CDR3 extends over 12 amino acids. Trimming removed 3 bases from V and 4 bases from J; junction bases left unmatched: 2. The DNA for the CDR3 is TGCAGTGCTAGCGGGGGGGCATACGAGCAGTACTTC. This gives the protein CSASGGAYEQYF.

The chain recombines TRBV4-3 with TRBJ2-1, with D perhaps matching TRBD2 (5 bases). The CDR3 has 15 amino acids. The germline V gene has CDR1 LGHNA and CDR2 YSLEER. The V end was cut by 1 base, the J end by 8 bases, with 15 bases between. The CDR3 here is CASSQVLGAGYEQFF. The CDR3 region has the DNA TGCGCCAGCAGCCAAGTTCTAGGTGCGGGCTATGAGCAGTTCTTC.

This clonotype has at least ten counts. This chain uses TRBV25-1 with TRBJ2-2; no clear D. Deletions cut 6 bases from V and 5 bases from J, with 13 bases between. The CDR3 has 14 amino acids. Germline lookup yields CDR1 MGHDK and CDR2 SYGVNS. As DNA, the CDR3 is TGTGCCAGCAGCCCATGGGTCCAAACCGGGGAGCTGTTTTTT. Its protein product is CASSPWVQTGELFF.

A few counts support this clonotype. Possible read error: a much larger clone is one base away. The rearrangement joins TRBV6-6 to TRBJ2-5; perhaps TRBD1 as D (6 bases). V lost 6 bases and J lost 4, with 12 bases in between. The CDR3 consists of 13 residues. Germline V gene lookup returns CDR1 MNHNY and CDR2 SVGAGI (reference sequence). CDR3 DNA: TGTGCCAGCAGAAAGGGGGTGGGAGAGACCCAGTACTTC. Encoded protein: CASRKGVGETQYF.

This clonotype was detected ten times or more. The chain couples TRBV10-3 to TRBJ2-2, with 8 nucleotides matching TRBD1. The CDR3 sequence is 15 residues long. Germline V gives CDR1 ENHRY, CDR2 SYGVKD. With 4 bases clipped from V and 2 bases from J, the junction kept 3 bases outside the gene matches. CDR3 in DNA: TGTGCCATCAGTGCCGGACAGGGAAACACCGGGGAGCTGTTTTTT. It specifies CAISAGQGNTGELFF.

The chain couples TRBV10-3 to TRBJ2-7; 9 bases fit TRBD1. Germline V gene lookup returns CDR1 ENHRY and CDR2 SYGVKD. The CDR3 totals 13 residues. CDR3 nucleotide sequence: TGTGCCAGCAGTGAAGGGACAGGGTACGAGCAGTACGTC. Protein: CASSEGTGYEQYV.